The present TCR beta chain was sequenced within a study of blood T cell repertoires in COVID-19. Study-wide context: Researchers got acute and convalescent COVID-19 samples from the United States, Italy and Spain. The analysed material was cDNA or gDNA that came from T cells, B-cell-depleted T cells, or PBMCs.

In its sample, this clone was seen a few times. As handled by the study authors: The authors estimated nucleated cell counts from reference gene primer amplification. Sequenced by immunoSEQ multiplex PCR; TCRdb stores in-frame clones only, minus some. The D gene and trimming were derived from the DNA, and the V and J assignments and clone size from that table. The table lists tens of thousands of clones, 85% to 90% of them singletons. From germline, CDR1 is MDHEN and CDR2 SYDVKM. CDR3 size: 16 residues. V shed 6 bases and J 3 bases; nucleotides not matched to a gene: 13. V usage is TRBV28 and J usage is TRBJ2-7, with 8 positions matching TRBD2. The clonotype comes from a woman of 80 years or more with active COVID-19. Sequencing was performed on peripheral blood. CDR3 in amino acids: CASSTPRGGSYYEQYF. The CDR3 coding sequence is TGTGCCAGCAGCACTCCCCGCGGGGGGAGTTACTACGAGCAGTACTTC.